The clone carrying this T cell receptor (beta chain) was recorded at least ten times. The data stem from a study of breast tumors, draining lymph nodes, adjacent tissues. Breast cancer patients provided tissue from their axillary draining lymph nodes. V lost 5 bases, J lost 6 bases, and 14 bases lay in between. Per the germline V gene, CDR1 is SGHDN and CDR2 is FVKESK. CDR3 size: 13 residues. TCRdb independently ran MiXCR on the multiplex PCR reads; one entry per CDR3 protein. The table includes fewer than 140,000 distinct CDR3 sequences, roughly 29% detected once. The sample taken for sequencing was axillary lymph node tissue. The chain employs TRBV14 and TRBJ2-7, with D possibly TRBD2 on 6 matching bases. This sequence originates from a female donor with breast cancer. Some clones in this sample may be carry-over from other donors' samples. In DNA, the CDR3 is TGTGCCAGCAGCACTCCCCTCGGGGGCGAGCAGTACTTC. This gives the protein CASSTPLGGEQYF.